These 30 T cell receptor beta chains came from one sample sequenced in a study of T cells after yellow fever vaccination. TCRdb redid the calling of the 5' RACE reads with MiXCR, one entry per CDR3 protein. The repertoire holds 500,000 to 650,000 distinct CDR3 sequences, with 12% as singletons. Sequences were derived from PBMCs, sampled on the day of the yellow fever booster vaccination. All receptors derive from a man in his thirties or forties who received the YFV17D yellow fever vaccine.

The chain couples TRBV11-2 to TRBJ2-2; D not certain. Germline assignment: CDR1 SGHAT and CDR2 FQNNGV. V shed 5 bases and J shed 4 bases, with 11 bases lying between them. The CDR3 totals 14 residues. The CDR3 sequence is CASSPPESTGELFF. Written as DNA, the CDR3 is TGTGCCAGCAGCCCCCCCGAGAGCACCGGGGAGCTGTTTTTT.

The V call is TRBV7-2, the J call TRBJ2-3; TRBD1 matches 9 bases. After removal of 7 bases from V and 4 bases from J, the junction contained 9 bases not matched to a gene. CDR1 and CDR2 from the germline V gene are SGHTA and FQGNSA. The CDR3 totals 15 residues. CDR3 sequence (DNA): TGTGCCAGCACCCCCGGGGACAGGGATGCAGATACGCAGTATTTT. Translated: CASTPGDRDADTQYF.

J is TRBJ2-5 and V is TRBV6-1, with unresolved D. Trimming cost V 6 bases and J 1 base, with 9 bases left between them. This CDR3 has 13 residues. In germline, CDR1 is MNHNS, CDR2 SASEGT. CDR3 coding DNA: TGTGCCAGCAGAAGACTCCCCCAAGAGACCCAGTACTTC. Amino acid sequence: CASRRLPQETQYF.

This chain connects TRBV18 to TRBJ2-1; 12 bases agree with TRBD2. The CDR3 loop spans 18 amino acids. Looked up from germline, CDR1 is KGHSH and CDR2 is LQKENI. The V segment lost 1 base and the J segment 4 bases; nucleotides outside the gene matches: 8. Here the CDR3 reads CASSPLADTSGRYNEQFF. DNA of the CDR3: TGTGCCAGCTCACCACTTGCCGATACTAGCGGGAGGTACAATGAGCAGTTCTTC.

This clonotype was counted a few times. The rearrangement joins TRBV7-6 to TRBJ2-3; D ambiguous. Trimming took off 0 bases at V and 2 bases at J, with 9 bases between the two ends. The length of the CDR3 is 15 residues. The germline V gene encodes CDR1 SGHVS and CDR2 FNYEAQ. CDR3 DNA sequence: TGTGCCAGCAGCTTAGCCGGATCTTACACAGATACGCAGTATTTT. This translates into CASSLAGSYTDTQYF.

This clonotype was found a few times. The chain employs TRBV12-3 or TRBV12-4 and TRBJ2-2, with D tentatively TRBD2 (5 bases). This CDR3 region has 13 residues. With 5 bases removed from V and 6 bases from J, the gap between germline ends came to 10 bases. CDR3 loop: CASSPEDPGELFF. CDR3 in DNA: TGTGCCAGCAGTCCGGAGGATCCCGGGGAGCTGTTTTTT.

The V call is TRBV20-1, the J call TRBJ2-7; possible D gene TRBD2, 5 bases. Trimming stripped 6 bases from V and 3 bases from J, with 15 bases between. This CDR3 has 13 amino acids. Germline V gives CDR1 DFQATT, CDR2 SNEGSKA (reference sequence). The CDR3 loop reads CSAKRPGNYEQYF. CDR3 DNA sequence: TGCAGTGCAAAGCGGCCCGGGAACTACGAGCAGTACTTC.

The genes are TRBV4-3 and TRBJ2-1; 7 bases are a match to TRBD2. J gave up 2 bases and V 1 base, and 2 bases lay outside the gene matches. Germline CDR1 and CDR2: LGHNA and YSLEER. The CDR3 length is 15 residues. CDR3 DNA sequence: TGCGCCAGCAGCCAAGTTAGCGGGCCCTACAATGAGCAGTTCTTC. It specifies CASSQVSGPYNEQFF.

The chain combines TRBV29-1 with TRBJ2-1; 8 nucleotides match TRBD1. Germline-derived CDR1 and CDR2 are SQVTM and ANQGSEA. This CDR3 region has 12 residues. Unmatched junction bases numbered 6, after V lost 6 bases and J lost 8 bases. The CDR3 is CSVNYRGDEQFF. The CDR3 nucleotides are TGCAGCGTCAACTACAGGGGGGATGAGCAGTTCTTC.

This rearrangement joins TRBV20-1 to TRBJ2-5, with D possibly matching TRBD1 (5 bases). The CDR3 spans 13 residues. Trimming stripped 4 bases from V and 0 bases from J, with 9 bases between. Germline V gene sequence: CDR1 DFQATT, CDR2 SNEGSKA (reference sequence). This CDR3 reads CSATDNYQETQYF. DNA of the CDR3: TGCAGTGCTACGGACAATTACCAAGAGACCCAGTACTTC.

In its sample, this clonotype was seen a few times. This rearrangement joins TRBV7-2 to TRBJ2-7; TRBD1 agrees at 8 bases. The CDR3 runs to 15 residues. The trim removed 1 base at V and 2 bases at J, leaving 4 bases unmatched. Looked up from germline, CDR1 is SGHTA and CDR2 is FQGNSA. Here the CDR3 DNA reads TGTGCCAGCAGCTTAGTCGGACAGGGACCCTACGAGCAGTACTTC. Translated, it gives CASSLVGQGPYEQYF.

The rearrangement joins TRBV19 to TRBJ2-2, with 11 bases matching TRBD2. The CDR3 is 15 amino acids. V dropped 4 bases and J dropped 4; count of bases not matched to a gene: 2. Germline CDR1 and CDR2: LNHDA and SQIVND (reference sequence). The DNA for the CDR3 is TGTGCCAGTAGTAATAGCGGGAGGGTCACCGGGGAGCTGTTTTTT. Protein sequence: CASSNSGRVTGELFF.

The chain recombines TRBV2 with TRBJ1-2, with 9 bases fitting TRBD1. Germline assignment: CDR1 SNHLY and CDR2 FYNNEI. CDR3 size: 14 residues. V was pared by 7 bases and J by 1 base, with 4 bases of the junction left unmatched. The chain's CDR3 is CASTGQGLNYGYTF. CDR3 DNA sequence: TGTGCCAGCACGGGACAGGGCCTTAACTATGGCTACACCTTC. The whole variable domain, remainder taken from reference TRBV2 and TRBJ1-2, is EPEVTQTPSHQVTQMGQEVILRCVPISNHLYFYWYRQILGQKVEFLVSFYNNEISEKSEIFDDQFSVERPDGSNFTLKIRSTKLEDSAMYFCASTGQGLNYGYTFGSGTRLTVV.

The genes are TRBV7-9 and TRBJ1-1, with TRBD1 identical over 7 bases. J gave up 4 bases and V 7 bases, and 9 bases lay outside the gene matches. CDR1 is SEHNR, CDR2 FQNEAQ, per germline (reference sequence). The CDR3 consists of 14 residues. The CDR3 protein is CASIVQGDGTEAFF. CDR3 bases: TGTGCCAGCATCGTTCAGGGGGATGGCACTGAAGCTTTCTTT.

The chain employs TRBV18 and TRBJ2-3, with D maybe TRBD2 (5 bases). V dropped 2 bases and J dropped 4 bases, with 7 bases sitting between them. Per the germline V gene, CDR1 is KGHSH and CDR2 is LQKENI. This CDR3 is 13 amino acids long. The CDR3 protein is CASSPTGSDTQYF. The DNA for the CDR3 is TGTGCCAGCTCACCAACGGGGTCAGATACGCAGTATTTT.

This clonotype occurred a few times. Here the CDR3 reads CASRDRVGGELFF. The CDR3 DNA follows: TGTGCCAGTCGCGACAGGGTCGGCGGGGAGCTGTTTTTT. The rearrangement joins TRBV19 to TRBJ2-2; TRBD1 aligns across 7 bases. This CDR3 is 13 amino acids long. CDR1 and CDR2 from the germline V gene are LNHDA and SQIVND (reference sequence). V shed 8 bases, J shed 7 bases, and the junction held 7 bases outside the gene matches.

This clonotype was recorded many times. This chain connects TRBV12-3 or TRBV12-4 to TRBJ2-2, with D possibly matching TRBD2 (5 bases). Trimming removed 7 bases from V and 3 bases from J, with 15 bases in between. This CDR3 spans 15 amino acids. The CDR3 DNA follows: TGTGCCAGCACAAACACCCTCGGGGACACCGGGGAGCTGTTTTTT. Its translation: CASTNTLGDTGELFF.

This clonotype was observed many times. The chain uses TRBV5-1 and TRBJ2-2, with D maybe TRBD2 (6 bases). Trimming pared 7 bases from V and 6 bases from J, leaving 13 bases between. CDR3 length: 13 residues. Per germline, CDR1 SGHRS and CDR2 YFSETQ. This chain's CDR3 is CASGAGSAGELFF. CDR3 bases: TGCGCCAGCGGCGCGGGGTCCGCCGGGGAGCTGTTTTTT.

This chain connects TRBV7-2 to TRBJ1-2; no clear D. Trimming shortened V by 3 bases and J by 3 bases, and 11 bases separated the two germline ends. The germline CDR1 and CDR2 sequences are SGHTA and FQGNSA. CDR3 length: 14 residues. This CDR3 reads CASSFRQYYYGYTF. CDR3 DNA sequence: TGTGCCAGCAGCTTTCGCCAGTATTACTATGGCTACACCTTC.

V usage is TRBV25-1 and J usage is TRBJ1-2; 11 positions agree with TRBD1. The V and J ends lost 4 bases and 8 bases, in that order; junction bases with no gene match: 6. CDR1 MGHDK and CDR2 SYGVNS come from the germline V gene. The CDR3 extends over 14 amino acids. This chain's CDR3 is CASSAGQGAKGYTF. The CDR3 DNA reads TGTGCCAGCAGTGCCGGACAGGGGGCAAAGGGCTACACCTTC.

A note on this clonotype: One end of the junction is discordant with germline, which a read error may explain. This chain joins TRBV7-9 and TRBJ2-7; 7 bases are shared with TRBD2. Germline CDR1 and CDR2: SEHNR and FQNEAQ (reference sequence). The CDR3 sequence is 13 residues long. The CDR3 sequence is CASSRDLSGNFVF. In DNA form, the CDR3 reads TGTGCCAGCAGTCGAGATCTGAGCGGGAACTTCGTCTTC.

This clonotype showed up just a few times. The rearrangement joins TRBV3-1 to TRBJ2-6; 11 bases line up with TRBD2. This CDR3 has 20 amino acids. Trimming removed 3 bases from V and 0 bases from J; junction bases left unmatched: 10. CDR1 is LGHDT and CDR2 is YNNKEL in the germline V gene (reference sequence). The CDR3 loop reads CASSHGLAGIESSGANVLTF. CDR3 DNA: TGTGCCAGCAGCCACGGACTAGCGGGTATAGAAAGCTCTGGGGCCAACGTCCTGACTTTC.

This clonotype turned up a few times. The gene calls are TRBV5-1 and TRBJ2-5; 7 nucleotides agree with TRBD1. The germline CDR1 and CDR2 sequences are SGHRS and YFSETQ. V lost 7 bases and J lost 7; bases outside the gene matches: 13. The CDR3 loop spans 14 amino acids. The CDR3 reads CASGTGTEEGTQYF. The CDR3 DNA is TGCGCCAGCGGCACCGGGACAGAGGAAGGGACCCAGTACTTC.

This rearrangement joins TRBV5-4 to TRBJ2-7; weak D call: TRBD1 (5 bases). The germline V and J ends were trimmed by 0 bases and 2 bases, with 9 bases remaining between them. This CDR3 spans 14 amino acids. From germline, CDR1 is SGHNT and CDR2 YYREEE (reference sequence). As DNA, the CDR3 is TGTGCCAGCAGCTTGGATCTCAGGGCCTACGAGCAGTACTTC. This sequence encodes CASSLDLRAYEQYF.

The chain uses TRBV6-2 or TRBV6-3 and TRBJ2-7, with D perhaps TRBD1 (5 bases). Germline V lookup: CDR1 MNHEY, CDR2 SVGEGT. The CDR3 is made up of 16 amino acids. V was cut by 7 bases and J by 3 bases, with 22 bases left in between. The chain's CDR3 is CASIPSQDTTFYEQYF. CDR3 bases: TGTGCCAGCATTCCCAGCCAGGACACAACTTTCTACGAGCAGTACTTC.

Ten or more counts support this clonotype. This chain links TRBV7-2 with TRBJ2-4; D might be TRBD1 or TRBD2, each matching 5 bases. The germline V gene has CDR1 SGHTA and CDR2 FQGNSA. V was clipped by 1 base and J by 8 bases, with 12 bases between them. The CDR3 totals 14 residues. The chain's CDR3 is CASSLEASRDIQYF. In nucleotides, the CDR3 is TGTGCCAGCAGCTTAGAGGCTAGCAGGGACATTCAGTACTTC.

In its sample, this clonotype was seen a few times. The V and J genes are TRBV29-1 and TRBJ2-1; tentative D call: TRBD2 (5 bases). The ends were cut back, 7 bases at V and 9 bases at J, with 10 bases in the middle. The CDR3 has 10 residues. Germline CDR1 reads SQVTM; CDR2 reads ANQGSEA. CDR3 DNA sequence: TGCAGCGCCGGGGAGCTTGAGCAGTTCTTC. Its translation: CSAGELEQFF.

This clonotype was recorded at least ten times. This chain joins TRBV12-3 or TRBV12-4 and TRBJ2-1, with D perhaps TRBD2 (7 bases). Between the trimmed V and J ends, which lost 7 bases and 10 bases, there was a span of 17 bases. The CDR3 sequence is 13 residues long. The CDR3 DNA reads as TGTGCCAGCACCCCTGTGGGGGGGGGCGAGCAGTTCTTC. This codes for CASTPVGGGEQFF.

The rearrangement uses TRBV5-1 and TRBJ1-4; a possible D gene is TRBD1 (5 bases). V shed 4 bases and J shed 2 bases, with 9 bases lying between them. CDR3 size: 14 residues. Germline CDR1 SGHRS, CDR2 YFSETQ. CDR3 coding DNA: TGCGCCAGCAGCCGGGACCTCACTAATGAAAAACTGTTTTTT. Protein: CASSRDLTNEKLFF.

This clonotype has more than one count but fewer than ten. The gene calls are TRBV19 and TRBJ2-1; a possible D gene is TRBD1 (6 bases). This CDR3 spans 16 amino acids. Deletions cut 5 bases from V and 8 bases from J, with 22 bases between. Germline V CDR1 and CDR2: LNHDA, SQIVND (reference sequence). CDR3 in DNA: TGTGCCAGTAGTCGAGCCGGGACACGGGTTATAGATGAGCAGTTCTTC. Translating it yields CASSRAGTRVIDEQFF.